Given below is one TCR beta chain in context. The sample originates from a study of early T cells in non-severe SARS-CoV-2 infection. Study overall: Sequenced material consisted of bulk RNA (from unsorted whole blood), and chains were unpaired.

Each cDNA molecule carried a unique molecular identifier. Using its own MiXCR run on the 5' RACE reads, TCRdb lists one record per CDR3 protein. The table shows some 80,000 distinct CDR3 sequences, with approximately 12% occurring only once. The sequencing input was whole blood. The source of this sequence is an adult who was a healthcare worker with PCR-confirmed SARS-CoV-2 infection or an uninfected control (not recorded which).

Here the CDR3 DNA reads TGTGCCAGCAGCCCTGACAGGGCTGGAAACACCATATATTTT. Encoded protein: CASSPDRAGNTIYF. This chain joins TRBV2 and TRBJ1-3, with 7 nucleotides matching TRBD1. V lost 6 bases, J lost 2 bases, and 4 bases stayed unmatched. The CDR3 is made up of 14 amino acids. The V gene's germline CDR1 is SNHLY and CDR2 FYNNEI.